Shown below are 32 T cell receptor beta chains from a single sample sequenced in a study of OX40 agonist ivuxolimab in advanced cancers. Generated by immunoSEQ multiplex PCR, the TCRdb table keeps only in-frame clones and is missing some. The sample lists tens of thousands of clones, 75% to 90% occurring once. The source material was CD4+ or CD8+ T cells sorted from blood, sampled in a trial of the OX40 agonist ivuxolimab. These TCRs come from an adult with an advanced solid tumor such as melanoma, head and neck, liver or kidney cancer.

CDR3 region: CASSLETGVGEKLFF. The CDR3 bases are TGTGCCAGCAGCTTAGAAACAGGGGTAGGGGAAAAACTGTTTTTT. V and J are TRBV7-2 and TRBJ1-4; 7 nucleotides line up with TRBD1. V lost 1 base and J lost 8; bases outside the gene matches: 7. Germline V lookup: CDR1 SGHTA, CDR2 FQGNSA. The CDR3 is 15 amino acids. The full variable domain, its missing parts supplied by reference TRBV7-2 and TRBJ1-4, is GAGVSQSPSNKVTEKGKDVELRCDPISGHTALYWYRQSLGQGLEFLIYFQGNSAPDKSGLPSDRFSAERTGGSVSTLTIQRTQQEDSAVYLCASSLETGVGEKLFFGSGTQLSVL.

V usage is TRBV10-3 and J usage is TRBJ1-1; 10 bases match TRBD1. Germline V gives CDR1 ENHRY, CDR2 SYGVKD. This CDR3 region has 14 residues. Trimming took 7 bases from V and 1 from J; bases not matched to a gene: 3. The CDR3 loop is CAIKGTGANTEAFF. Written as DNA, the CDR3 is TGTGCCATCAAAGGGACAGGGGCGAACACTGAAGCTTTCTTT.

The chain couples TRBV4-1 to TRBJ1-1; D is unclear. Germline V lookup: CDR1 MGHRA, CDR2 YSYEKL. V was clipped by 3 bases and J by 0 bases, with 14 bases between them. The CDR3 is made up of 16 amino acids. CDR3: CASSHIRGGLNTEAFF. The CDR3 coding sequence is TGCGCCAGCAGCCACATCCGTGGAGGGCTGAACACTGAAGCTTTCTTT.

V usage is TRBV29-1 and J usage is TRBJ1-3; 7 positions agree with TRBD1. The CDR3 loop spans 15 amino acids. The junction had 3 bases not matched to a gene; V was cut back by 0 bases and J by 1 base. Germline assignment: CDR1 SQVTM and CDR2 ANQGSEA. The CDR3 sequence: CSVEDAGQSGNTIYF. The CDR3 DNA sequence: TGCAGCGTTGAAGATGCGGGACAGTCTGGAAACACCATATATTTT.

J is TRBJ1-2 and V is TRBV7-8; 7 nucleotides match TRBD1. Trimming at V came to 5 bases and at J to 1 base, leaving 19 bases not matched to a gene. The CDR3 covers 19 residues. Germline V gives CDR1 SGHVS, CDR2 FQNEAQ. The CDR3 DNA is TGTGCCAGCAGCGGCCCAAGGGGGCGGGGGGGGCTAGGTAACTATGGCTACACCTTC. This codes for CASSGPRGRGGLGNYGYTF. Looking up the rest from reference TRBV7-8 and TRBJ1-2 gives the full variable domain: GAGVSQSPRYKVAKRGQDVALRCDPISGHVSLFWYQQALGQGPEFLTYFQNEAQLDKSGLPSDRFFAERPEGSVSTLKIQRTQQEDSAVYLCASSGPRGRGGLGNYGYTFGSGTRLTVV.

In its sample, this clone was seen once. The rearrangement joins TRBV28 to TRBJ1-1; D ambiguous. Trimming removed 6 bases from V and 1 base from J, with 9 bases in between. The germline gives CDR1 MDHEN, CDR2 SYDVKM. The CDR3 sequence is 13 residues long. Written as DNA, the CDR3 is TGTGCCAGCAGGTGGACGGAGAACACTGAAGCTTTCTTT. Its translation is CASRWTENTEAFF.

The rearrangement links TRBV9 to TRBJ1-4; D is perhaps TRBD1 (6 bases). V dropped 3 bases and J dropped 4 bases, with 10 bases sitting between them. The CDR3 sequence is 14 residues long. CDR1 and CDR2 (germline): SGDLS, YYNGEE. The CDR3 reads CASSEDSFNEKLFF. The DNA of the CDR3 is TGTGCCAGCAGCGAGGACAGCTTTAATGAAAAACTGTTTTTT.

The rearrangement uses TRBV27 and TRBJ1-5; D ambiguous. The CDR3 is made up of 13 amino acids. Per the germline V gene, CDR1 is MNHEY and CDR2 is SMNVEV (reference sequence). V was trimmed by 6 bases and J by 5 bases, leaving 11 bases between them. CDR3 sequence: CASSLGIDQPQHF. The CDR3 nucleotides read TGTGCCAGCAGCCTGGGGATCGATCAGCCCCAGCATTTT.

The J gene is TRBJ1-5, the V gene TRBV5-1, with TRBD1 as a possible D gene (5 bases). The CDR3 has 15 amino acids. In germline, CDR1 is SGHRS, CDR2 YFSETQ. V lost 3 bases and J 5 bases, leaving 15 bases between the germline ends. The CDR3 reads CASSSVPGSDQPQHF. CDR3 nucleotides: TGCGCCAGCAGCTCGGTTCCAGGGTCGGATCAGCCCCAGCATTTT.

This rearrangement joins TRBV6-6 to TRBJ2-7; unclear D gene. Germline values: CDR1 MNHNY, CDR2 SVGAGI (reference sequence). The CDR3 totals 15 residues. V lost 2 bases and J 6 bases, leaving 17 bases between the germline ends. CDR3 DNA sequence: TGTGCCAGCAGTTACGATTCTCATAAACTGGGCGAGCAGTACGTC. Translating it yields CASSYDSHKLGEQYV.

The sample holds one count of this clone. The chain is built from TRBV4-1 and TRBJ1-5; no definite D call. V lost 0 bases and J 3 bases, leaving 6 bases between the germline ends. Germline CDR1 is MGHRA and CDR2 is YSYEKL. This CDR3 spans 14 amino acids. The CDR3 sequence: CASSQENLNQPQHF. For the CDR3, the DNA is TGCGCCAGCAGCCAAGAAAACCTCAATCAGCCCCAGCATTTT.

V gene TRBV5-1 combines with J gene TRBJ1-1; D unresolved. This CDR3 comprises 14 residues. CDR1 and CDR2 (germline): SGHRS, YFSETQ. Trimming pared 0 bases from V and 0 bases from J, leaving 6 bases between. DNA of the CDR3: TGCGCCAGCAGCTTGGGCCTCATGAACACTGAAGCTTTCTTT. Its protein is CASSLGLMNTEAFF.

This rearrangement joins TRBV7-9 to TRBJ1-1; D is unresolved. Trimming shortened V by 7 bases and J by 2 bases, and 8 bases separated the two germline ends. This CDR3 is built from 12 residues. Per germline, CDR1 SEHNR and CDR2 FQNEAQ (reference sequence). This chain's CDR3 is CASTSDNTEAFF. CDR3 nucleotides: TGTGCCAGCACCTCAGACAACACTGAAGCTTTCTTT.

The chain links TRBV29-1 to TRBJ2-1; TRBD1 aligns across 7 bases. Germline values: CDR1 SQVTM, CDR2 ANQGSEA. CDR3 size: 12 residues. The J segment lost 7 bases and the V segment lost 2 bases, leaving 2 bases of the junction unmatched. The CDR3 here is CSVEQTGNEQFF. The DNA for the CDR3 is TGCAGCGTTGAACAGACAGGGAATGAGCAGTTCTTC.

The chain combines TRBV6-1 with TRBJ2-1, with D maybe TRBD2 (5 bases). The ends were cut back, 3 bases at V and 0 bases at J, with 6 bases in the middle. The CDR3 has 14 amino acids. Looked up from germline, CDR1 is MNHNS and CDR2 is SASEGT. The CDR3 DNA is TGTGCCAGCAGTGACGAGGGCTCCTACAATGAGCAGTTCTTC. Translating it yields CASSDEGSYNEQFF.

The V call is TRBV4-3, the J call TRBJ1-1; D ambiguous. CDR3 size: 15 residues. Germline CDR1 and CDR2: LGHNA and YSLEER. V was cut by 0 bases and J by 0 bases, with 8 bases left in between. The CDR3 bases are TGCGCCAGCAGCCAAGAATCAGAGATGAACACTGAAGCTTTCTTT. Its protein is CASSQESEMNTEAFF.

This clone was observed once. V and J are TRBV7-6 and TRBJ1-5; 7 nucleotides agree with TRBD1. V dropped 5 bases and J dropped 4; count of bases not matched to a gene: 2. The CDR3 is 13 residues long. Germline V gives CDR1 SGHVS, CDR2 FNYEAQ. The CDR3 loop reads CASSPGGNQPQHF. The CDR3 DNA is TGTGCCAGCAGCCCAGGGGGGAATCAGCCCCAGCATTTT.

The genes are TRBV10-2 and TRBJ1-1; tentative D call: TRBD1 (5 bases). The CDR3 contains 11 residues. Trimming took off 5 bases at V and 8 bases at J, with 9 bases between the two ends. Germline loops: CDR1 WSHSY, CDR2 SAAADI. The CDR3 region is CASSFGTEAFF. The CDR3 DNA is TGCGCCAGCAGTTTCGGGACGGAAGCTTTCTTT.

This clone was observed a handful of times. As DNA, the CDR3 is TGTGCCAGCAGCGTAGGGAGGACAGGGAATTCACCCCTCCACTTT. Encoded protein: CASSVGRTGNSPLHF. The chain is built from TRBV9 and TRBJ1-6, with TRBD1 identical over 8 bases. This CDR3 has 15 amino acids. Germline V gives CDR1 SGDLS, CDR2 YYNGEE. V gave up 0 bases and J gave up 7 bases; unmatched junction bases: 3.

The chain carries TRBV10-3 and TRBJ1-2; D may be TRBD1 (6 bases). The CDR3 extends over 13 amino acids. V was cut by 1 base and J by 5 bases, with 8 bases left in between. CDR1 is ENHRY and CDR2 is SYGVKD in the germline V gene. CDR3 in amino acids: CAISELTGYGYTF. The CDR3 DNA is TGTGCCATCAGTGAGTTGACAGGTTATGGCTACACCTTC.

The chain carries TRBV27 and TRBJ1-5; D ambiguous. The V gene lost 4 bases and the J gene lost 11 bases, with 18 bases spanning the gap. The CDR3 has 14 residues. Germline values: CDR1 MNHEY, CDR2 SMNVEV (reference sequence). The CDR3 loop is CASSSFPDIVSQHF. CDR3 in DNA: TGTGCCAGCAGTTCTTTCCCAGACATCGTGTCCCAGCATTTT.

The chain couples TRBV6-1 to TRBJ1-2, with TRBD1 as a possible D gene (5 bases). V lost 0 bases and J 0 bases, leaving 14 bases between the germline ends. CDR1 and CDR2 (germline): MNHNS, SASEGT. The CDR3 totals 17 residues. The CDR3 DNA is TGTGCCAGCAGTGAAGCAAAGCAGGGCCTAACTAACTATGGCTACACCTTC. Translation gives CASSEAKQGLTNYGYTF.

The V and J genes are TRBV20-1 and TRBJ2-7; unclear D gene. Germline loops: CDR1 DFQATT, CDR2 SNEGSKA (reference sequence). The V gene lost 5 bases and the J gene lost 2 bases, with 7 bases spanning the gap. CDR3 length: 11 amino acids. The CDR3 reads CSAPSPYEQYF. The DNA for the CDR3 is TGCAGTGCTCCGTCCCCCTACGAGCAGTACTTC.

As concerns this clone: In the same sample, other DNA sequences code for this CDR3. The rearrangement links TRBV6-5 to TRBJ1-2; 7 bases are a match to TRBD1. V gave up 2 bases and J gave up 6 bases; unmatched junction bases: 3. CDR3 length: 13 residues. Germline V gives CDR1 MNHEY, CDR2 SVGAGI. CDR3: CASSYRTGDGYTF. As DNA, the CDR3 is TGTGCCAGCAGTTACAGGACAGGAGATGGCTACACCTTC.

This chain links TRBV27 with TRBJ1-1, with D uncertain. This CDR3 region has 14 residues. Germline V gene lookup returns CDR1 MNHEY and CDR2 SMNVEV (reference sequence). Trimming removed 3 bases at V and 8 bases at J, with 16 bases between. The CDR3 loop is CASSLTGGRVEAFF. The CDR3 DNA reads TGTGCCAGCAGTTTGACGGGAGGGAGGGTGGAAGCTTTCTTT.

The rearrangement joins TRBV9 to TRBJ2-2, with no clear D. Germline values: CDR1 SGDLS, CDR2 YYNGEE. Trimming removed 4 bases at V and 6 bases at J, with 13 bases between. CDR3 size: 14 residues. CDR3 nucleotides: TGTGCCAGCAGCACCCTCCTCTCTCCCGGGGAGCTGTTTTTT. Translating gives CASSTLLSPGELFF.

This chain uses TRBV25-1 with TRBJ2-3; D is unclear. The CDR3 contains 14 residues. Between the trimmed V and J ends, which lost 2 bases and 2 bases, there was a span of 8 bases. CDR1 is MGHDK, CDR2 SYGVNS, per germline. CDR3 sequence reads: CASSEGLATDTQYF. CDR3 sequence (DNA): TGTGCCAGCAGTGAAGGTTTAGCCACAGATACGCAGTATTTT. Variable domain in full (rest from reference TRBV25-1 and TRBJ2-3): EADIYQTPRYLVIGTGKKITLECSQTMGHDKMYWYQQDPGMELHLIHYSYGVNSTEKGDLSSESTVSRIRTEHFPLTLESARPSHTSQYLCASSEGLATDTQYFGPGTRLTVL.

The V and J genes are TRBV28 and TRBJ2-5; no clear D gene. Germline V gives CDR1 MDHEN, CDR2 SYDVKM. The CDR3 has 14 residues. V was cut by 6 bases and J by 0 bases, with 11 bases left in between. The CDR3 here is CASSPDVHQETQYF. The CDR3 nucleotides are TGTGCCAGCAGCCCGGACGTTCACCAAGAGACCCAGTACTTC.

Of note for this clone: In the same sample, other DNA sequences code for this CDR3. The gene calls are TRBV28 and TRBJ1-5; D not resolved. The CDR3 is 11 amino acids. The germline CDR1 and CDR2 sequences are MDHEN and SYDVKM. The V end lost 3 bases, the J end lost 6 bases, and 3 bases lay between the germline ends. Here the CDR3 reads CASSFGQPQHF. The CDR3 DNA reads TGTGCCAGCAGTTTTGGTCAGCCCCAGCATTTT.

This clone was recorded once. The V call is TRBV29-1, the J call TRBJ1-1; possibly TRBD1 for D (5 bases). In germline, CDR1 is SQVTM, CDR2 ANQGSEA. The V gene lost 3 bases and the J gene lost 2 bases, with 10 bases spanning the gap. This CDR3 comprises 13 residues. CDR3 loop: CSVEFQGNTEAFF. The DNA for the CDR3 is TGCAGCGTTGAGTTTCAGGGAAACACTGAAGCTTTCTTT.

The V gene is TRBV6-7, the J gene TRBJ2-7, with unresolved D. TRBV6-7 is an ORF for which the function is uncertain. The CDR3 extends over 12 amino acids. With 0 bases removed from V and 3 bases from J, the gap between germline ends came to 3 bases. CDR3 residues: CASSYSVYEQYF. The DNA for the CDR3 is TGTGCCAGCAGTTACTCTGTCTACGAGCAGTACTTC.

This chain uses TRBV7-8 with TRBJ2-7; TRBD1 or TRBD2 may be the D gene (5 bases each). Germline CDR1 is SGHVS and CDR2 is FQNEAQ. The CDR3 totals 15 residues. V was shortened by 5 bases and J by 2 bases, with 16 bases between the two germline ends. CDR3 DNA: TGTGCCAGCAGCGCCTCCGGGACCCGACCCTACGAGCAGTACTTC. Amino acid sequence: CASSASGTRPYEQYF.